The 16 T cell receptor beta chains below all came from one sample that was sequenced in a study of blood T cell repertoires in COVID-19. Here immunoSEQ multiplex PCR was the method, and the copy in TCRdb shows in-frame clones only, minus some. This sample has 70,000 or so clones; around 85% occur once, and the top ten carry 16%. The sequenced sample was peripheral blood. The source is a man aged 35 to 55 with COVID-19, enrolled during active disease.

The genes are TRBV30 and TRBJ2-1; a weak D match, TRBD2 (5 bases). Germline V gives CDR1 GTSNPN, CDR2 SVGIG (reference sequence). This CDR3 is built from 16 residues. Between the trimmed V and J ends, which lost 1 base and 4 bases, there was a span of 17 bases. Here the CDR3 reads CAWSGNRGNLYNEQFF. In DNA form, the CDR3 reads TGTGCCTGGAGTGGAAATCGAGGGAATTTGTACAATGAGCAGTTCTTC.

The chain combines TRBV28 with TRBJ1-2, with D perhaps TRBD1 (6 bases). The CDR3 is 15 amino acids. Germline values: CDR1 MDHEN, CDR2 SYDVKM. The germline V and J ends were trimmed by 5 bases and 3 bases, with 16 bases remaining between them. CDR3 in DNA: TGTGCCAGCAGTGAGGGTGGGGACACTTACTATGGCTACACCTTC. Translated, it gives CASSEGGDTYYGYTF.

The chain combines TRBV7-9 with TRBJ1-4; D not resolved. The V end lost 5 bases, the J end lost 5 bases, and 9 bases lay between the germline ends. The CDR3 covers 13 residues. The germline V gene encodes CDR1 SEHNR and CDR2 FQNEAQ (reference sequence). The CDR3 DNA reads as TGTGCCAGCAGCATGAACCAGAATGAAAAACTGTTTTTT. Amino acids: CASSMNQNEKLFF.

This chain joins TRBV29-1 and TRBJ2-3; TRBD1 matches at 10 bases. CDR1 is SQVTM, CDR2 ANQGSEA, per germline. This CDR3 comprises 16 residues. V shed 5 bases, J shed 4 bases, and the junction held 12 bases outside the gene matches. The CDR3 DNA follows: TGCAGCGTTCCGGGAACCGGGACAGGGGTTGCAGATACGCAGTATTTT. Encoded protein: CSVPGTGTGVADTQYF.

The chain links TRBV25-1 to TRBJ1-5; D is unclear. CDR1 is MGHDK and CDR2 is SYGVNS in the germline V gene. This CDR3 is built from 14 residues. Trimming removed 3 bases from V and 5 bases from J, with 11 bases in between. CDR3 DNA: TGTGCCAGCAGTGAGTTCGACGGGTATCAGCCCCAGCATTTT. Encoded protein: CASSEFDGYQPQHF.

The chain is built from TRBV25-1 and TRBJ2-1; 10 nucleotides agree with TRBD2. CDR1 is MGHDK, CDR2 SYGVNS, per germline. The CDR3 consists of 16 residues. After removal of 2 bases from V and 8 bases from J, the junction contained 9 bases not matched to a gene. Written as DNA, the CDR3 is TGTGCCAGCAGTGAACCGAGCGGGGGGGCGGTTTATGAGCAGTTCTTC. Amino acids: CASSEPSGGAVYEQFF.

The CDR3 here is CASSLRLAGGPPDTQYF. The DNA of the CDR3 is TGTGCCAGCAGCTTAAGACTAGCGGGGGGGCCCCCGGATACGCAGTATTTT. This chain links TRBV7-2 with TRBJ2-3, with 14 bases lining up with TRBD2. Germline CDR1 SGHTA, CDR2 FQGNSA. The junction had 7 bases not matched to a gene; V was cut back by 2 bases and J by 6 bases. This CDR3 has 17 amino acids.

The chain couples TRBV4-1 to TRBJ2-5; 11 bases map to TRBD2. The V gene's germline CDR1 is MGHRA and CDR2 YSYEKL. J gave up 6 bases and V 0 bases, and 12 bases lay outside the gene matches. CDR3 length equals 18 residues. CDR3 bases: TGCGCCAGCAGCCAAGATCAGGTAGCGGGGGGGCCAGTTCAGACCCAGTACTTC. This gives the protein CASSQDQVAGGPVQTQYF.

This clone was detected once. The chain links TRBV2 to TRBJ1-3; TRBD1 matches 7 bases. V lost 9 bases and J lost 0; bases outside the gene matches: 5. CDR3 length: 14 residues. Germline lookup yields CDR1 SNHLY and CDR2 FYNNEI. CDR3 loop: CASWTGLSGNTIYF. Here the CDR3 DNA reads TGTGCCAGTTGGACAGGCCTCTCTGGAAACACCATATATTTT.

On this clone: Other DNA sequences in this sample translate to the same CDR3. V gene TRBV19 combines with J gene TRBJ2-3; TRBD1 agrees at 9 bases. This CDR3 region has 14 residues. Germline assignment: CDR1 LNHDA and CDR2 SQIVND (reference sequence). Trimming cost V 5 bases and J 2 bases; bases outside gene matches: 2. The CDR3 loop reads CASSRDRDTDTQYF. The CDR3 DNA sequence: TGTGCCAGTAGTCGGGACAGGGACACAGATACGCAGTATTTT.

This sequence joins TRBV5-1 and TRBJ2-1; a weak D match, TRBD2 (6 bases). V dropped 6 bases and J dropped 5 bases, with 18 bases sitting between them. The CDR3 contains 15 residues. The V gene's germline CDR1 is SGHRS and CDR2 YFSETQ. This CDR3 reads CASNTLASADNEQFF. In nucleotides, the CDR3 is TGCGCCAGCAACACTCTGGCTAGCGCAGACAATGAGCAGTTCTTC.

The CDR3 sequence is CASSLFAGNSNQPQHF. In DNA, the CDR3 is TGTGCCAGCAGCTTGTTCGCAGGGAATAGCAATCAGCCCCAGCATTTT. J is TRBJ1-5 and V is TRBV5-6; possible D gene TRBD1, 5 bases. Germline-derived CDR1 and CDR2 are SGHDT and YYEEEE. V was cut by 1 base and J by 0 bases, with 11 bases left in between. The length of the CDR3 is 16 residues.

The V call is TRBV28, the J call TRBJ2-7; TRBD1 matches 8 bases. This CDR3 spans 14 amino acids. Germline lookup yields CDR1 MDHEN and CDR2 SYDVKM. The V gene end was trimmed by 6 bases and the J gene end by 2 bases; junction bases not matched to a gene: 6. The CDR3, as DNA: TGTGCCAGCAGCTCGACAGGGGAGACCTACGAGCAGTACTTC. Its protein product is CASSSTGETYEQYF.

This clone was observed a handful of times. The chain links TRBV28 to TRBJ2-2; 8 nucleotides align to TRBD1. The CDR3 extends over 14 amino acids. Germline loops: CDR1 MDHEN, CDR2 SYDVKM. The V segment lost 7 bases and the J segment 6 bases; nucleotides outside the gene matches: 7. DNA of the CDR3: TGTGCCAGCAATCTCCAGGGGGCCTCCGGGGAGCTGTTTTTT. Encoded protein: CASNLQGASGELFF.

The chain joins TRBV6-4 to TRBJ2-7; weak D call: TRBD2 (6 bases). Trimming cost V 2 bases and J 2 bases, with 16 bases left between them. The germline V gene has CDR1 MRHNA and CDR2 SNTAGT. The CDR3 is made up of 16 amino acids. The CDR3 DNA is TGTGCCAGCAGTGACCCCGGGACCGGAGGGCCCTACGAGCAGTACTTC. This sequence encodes CASSDPGTGGPYEQYF.

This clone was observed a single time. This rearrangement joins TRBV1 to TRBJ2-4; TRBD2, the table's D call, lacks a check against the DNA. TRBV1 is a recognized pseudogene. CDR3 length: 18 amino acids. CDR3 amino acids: CTSSQDISGGLAKNIQYF. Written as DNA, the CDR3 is TGCACCAGCAGCCAAGATATCAGCGGGGGGTTAGCCAAAAACATTCAGTACTTC.